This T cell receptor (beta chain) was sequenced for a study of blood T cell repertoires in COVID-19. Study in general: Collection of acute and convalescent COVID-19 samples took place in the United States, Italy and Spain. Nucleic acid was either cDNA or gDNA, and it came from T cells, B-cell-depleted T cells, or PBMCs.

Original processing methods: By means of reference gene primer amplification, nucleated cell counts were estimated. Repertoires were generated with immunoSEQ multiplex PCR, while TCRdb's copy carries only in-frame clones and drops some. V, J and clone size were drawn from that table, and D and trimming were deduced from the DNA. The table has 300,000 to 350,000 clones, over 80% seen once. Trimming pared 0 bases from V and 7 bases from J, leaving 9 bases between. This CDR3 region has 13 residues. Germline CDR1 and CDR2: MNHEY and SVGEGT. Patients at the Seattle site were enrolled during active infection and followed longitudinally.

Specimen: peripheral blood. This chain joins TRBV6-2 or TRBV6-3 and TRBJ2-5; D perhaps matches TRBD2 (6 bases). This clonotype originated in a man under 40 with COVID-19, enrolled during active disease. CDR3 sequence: CASSYSKEGTQYF. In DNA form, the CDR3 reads TGTGCCAGCAGTTACTCGAAGGAGGGGACCCAGTACTTC.